Sequencing of this TCR beta chain was carried out in a study of blood T cell repertoires in COVID-19. Study at large: Some COVID-19 samples were acute and others convalescent; all came from the United States, Italy and Spain. The analysed material was cDNA or gDNA that came from T cells, B-cell-depleted T cells, or PBMCs.

In the study's own analysis: Estimated nucleated cell counts came from reference gene primer amplification. Sequencing used immunoSEQ multiplex PCR; TCRdb keeps in-frame clones, though not all of them. From that table come the V and J calls and clone size; the DNA was used to work out D and trimming. The sample carries about 160,000 clones, around 80% recorded once. The CDR3 is 16 amino acids. Germline-derived CDR1 and CDR2 are MNHEY and SMNVEV (reference sequence). V gave up 0 bases and J gave up 0 bases, with 12 bases separating them. Sequencing was performed on peripheral blood. The TCR comes from a man between 60 and 75 years old with active or convalescent COVID-19. The chain is built from TRBV27 and TRBJ2-7; possibly TRBD1 for D (6 bases). The CDR3 spells CASSLSRQANSYEQYF. The CDR3 nucleotides read TGTGCCAGCAGTTTATCCAGACAGGCTAACTCCTACGAGCAGTACTTC.